These T cell receptor beta chains were read from a single sample in a study of cytomegalovirus exposure and HLA in healthy donors. Some clones are missing from TCRdb's copy, which holds only in-frame ones; the method was immunoSEQ multiplex PCR. This repertoire includes about 40,000 clones. Input material: PBMCs. All receptors derive from a male donor in good health and CMV-seronegative. The CDR3 runs from the conserved cysteine through the conserved F or W. A D gene is named only where the DNA matches it firmly.

d_gene | j_gene | v_gene | CDR3nt | CDR3aa
NA | TRBJ2-3 | TRBV11-2 | TGTGCCAGCGTGGCAGACTTCACAGATACGCAGTATTTT | CASVADFTDTQYF
TRBD1 | TRBJ2-5 | TRBV5-6 | TGTGCCAGCAGCACCCGGGACAGGGCCCTTCAAGAGACCCAGTACTTC | CASSTRDRALQETQYF
TRBD1 | TRBJ2-4 | TRBV18 | TGTGCCAGCTCACTAAACCCCGGACAGGGGGCGCGTATGGGCATTCAGTACTTC | CASSLNPGQGARMGIQYF
TRBD1 | TRBJ1-1 | TRBV4-1 | TGCGCCAGCAGCCAAATGGGACAGGGGGACACTGAAGCTTTCTTT | CASSQMGQGDTEAFF
TRBD1 | TRBJ2-7 | TRBV19 | TGTGCCAGTAGTTTGACAGGGTTCGCCTACGAGCAGTACTTC | CASSLTGFAYEQYF
NA | TRBJ2-7 | TRBV18 | TGTGCCAGCTCCGGGACAAATAACTACGAGCAGTACTTC | CASSGTNNYEQYF
TRBD1 | TRBJ2-7 | TRBV6-6 | TGTGCCAGCAGTTACGACAGGGGAGGCTACGAGCAGTACTTC | CASSYDRGGYEQYF
NA | TRBJ2-7 | TRBV4-1 | TGCGCCAGCAGCCAAGACTACTACGAGCAGTACTTC | CASSQDYYEQYF
NA | TRBJ2-2 | TRBV19 | TGTGCCAGTAGTATCCGGGGAAACCTCCCCGGGGAGCTGTTTTTT | CASSIRGNLPGELFF
TRBD1 | TRBJ1-5 | TRBV2 | TGTGCCAGCAGGACAGGGGAGGGCGGGCAGCCCCAGCATTTT | CASRTGEGGQPQHF
NA | TRBJ1-5 | TRBV27 | TGTGCCAGCAGTTGGCAGGGCAATCAGCCCCAGCATTTT | CASSWQGNQPQHF
NA | TRBJ1-5 | TRBV30 | TGTGCCTGGGGTCAGGGCAATCAGCCCCAGCATTTT | CAWGQGNQPQHF
NA | TRBJ1-6 | TRBV7-8 | TGTGCCAGCAGCTTAGACCGGGGGAGACACGACAATTCACCCCTCCACTTT | CASSLDRGRHDNSPLHF
NA | TRBJ1-6 | TRBV6-6 | TGTGCCAGCAGTTACGGGGGGGCTGCTAATTCACCCCTCCACTTT | CASSYGGAANSPLHF
NA | TRBJ2-7 | TRBV7-9 | TGTGCCAGCAGCTTTTTATCCTACGAGCAGTACTTC | CASSFLSYEQYF
NA | TRBJ2-4 | TRBV19 | TGTGCCAGTAGTATCCAGGGTGCCATTCAGTACTTC | CASSIQGAIQYF
TRBD2 | TRBJ2-1 | TRBV4-1 | TGCGCCAGCAGCCCCAGCGGGGGGATTTACAATGAGCAGTTCTTC | CASSPSGGIYNEQFF
NA | TRBJ2-3 | TRBV27 | TGTGCCAGCAGTTTAAGGCCCTCATATCGAGGGGATACGCAGTATTTT | CASSLRPSYRGDTQYF
NA | TRBJ2-3 | TRBV27 | TGTGCCAGCAGTTCTGTCCTCACAGATACGCAGTATTTT | CASSSVLTDTQYF
NA | TRBJ2-5 | TRBV2 | TGTGCCAGCAGTGACAGAACAGCCCAAGAGACCCAGTACTTC | CASSDRTAQETQYF
TRBD1 | TRBJ1-2 | TRBV28 | TGTGCCAGCAGTAAGAGGGGACAGGCGGATGGCTACACCTTC | CASSKRGQADGYTF
NA | TRBJ1-2 | TRBV28 | TGTGCCAGCCTCGAGGGGGGAGGGCGAGTTGGTGGCTACACCTTC | CASLEGGGRVGGYTF
NA | TRBJ2-5 | TRBV5-4 | TGTGCCAGCAGCTTGGCCCTCTATGCGACCCAGTACTTC | CASSLALYATQYF
NA | TRBJ2-7 | TRBV4-1 | TGCGCCAGCAGCCAGAGGGTGGGTAAAGGACAGGGACTATACGAGCAGTACTTC | CASSQRVGKGQGLYEQYF
NA | TRBJ1-2 | TRBV20-1 | TGCAGTGCTAGAGTGGGGGCTGGCTACACCTTC | CSARVGAGYTF
TRBD1 | TRBJ1-6 | TRBV7-8 | TGTGCCAGCACCTTAACAGGGGCAACCTATAATTCACCCCTCCACTTT | CASTLTGATYNSPLHF
NA | TRBJ1-5 | TRBV9 | TGTGCCAGCAGCGGGACTGAAAATCAGCCCCAGCATTTT | CASSGTENQPQHF
NA | TRBJ2-7 | TRBV6-5 | TGTGCCAGCAGTCCCTGGAAAAACAGAAACTACGAGCAGTACTTC | CASSPWKNRNYEQYF
NA | TRBJ2-4 | TRBV2 | TGTGCCAGCCGATCAGGGCGAGCCAAAAACATTCAGTACTTC | CASRSGRAKNIQYF
NA | TRBJ1-2 | TRBV2 | TGTGCCAGCAGTGCTGACAGTAACAGGGGCTACACCTTC | CASSADSNRGYTF
NA | TRBJ2-5 | TRBV11-2 | TGTGCCAGCACGGCCGGGTATAACCAAGAGACCCAGTACTTC | CASTAGYNQETQYF
NA | TRBJ1-6 | TRBV6-1 | TGTGCCAGCAGTGACGAGGAGTATTCACCCCTCCACTTT | CASSDEEYSPLHF
TRBD1 | TRBJ1-1 | TRBV30 | TGTGCCTGGAGCCGTACAGGGGACACTGAAGCTTTCTTT | CAWSRTGDTEAFF
TRBD2 | TRBJ2-1 | TRBV12-5 | TGTGCTAGTGGTTTGGTACTAGCGAGGACCTACAATGAGCAGTTCTTC | CASGLVLARTYNEQFF
NA | TRBJ1-3 | TRBV6-1 | TGTGCCAGCAGTGAATATGGGACATTCTTCTCTGGAAACACCATATATTTT | CASSEYGTFFSGNTIYF
TRBD1 | TRBJ2-5 | TRBV10-3 | TGTGCCATCAGTGAGCAGACAGGGCAAGAGACCCAGTACTTC | CAISEQTGQETQYF
NA | TRBJ2-7 | TRBV9 | TGTGCCAGCAGTGTAGGCAGTACCCAATACGAGCAGTACTTC | CASSVGSTQYEQYF